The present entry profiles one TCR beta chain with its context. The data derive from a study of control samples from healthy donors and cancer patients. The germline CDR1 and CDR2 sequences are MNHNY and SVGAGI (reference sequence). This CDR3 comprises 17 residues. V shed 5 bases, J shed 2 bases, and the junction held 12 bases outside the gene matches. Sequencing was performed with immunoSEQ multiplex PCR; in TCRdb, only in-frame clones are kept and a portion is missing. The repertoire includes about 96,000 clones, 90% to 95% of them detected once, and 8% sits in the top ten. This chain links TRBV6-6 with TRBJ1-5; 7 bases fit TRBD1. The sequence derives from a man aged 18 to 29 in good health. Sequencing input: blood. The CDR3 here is CASSPRLRQGRNQPQHF. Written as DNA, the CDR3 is TGTGCCAGCAGTCCCCGCTTAAGACAGGGACGCAATCAGCCCCAGCATTTT.